Below are 28 T cell receptor beta chains sequenced from a single sample in a study of vaccination effects on CD4 cells after COVID-19. Following 10 days of culture, CD4+ T cells were isolated. SARS-CoV-2 infection was confirmed by PCR in the person between March and December 2020. Either the mRNA-1273 or the BNT162b2 vaccine was given to participants as two doses. The data were produced by immunoSEQ multiplex PCR, yet TCRdb's version contains in-frame clones alone and is incomplete. The sample shows roughly 51,000 clones, about 74% of them seen only once. Their antigens are not known. The material was CD4+ T cells from PBMCs cultured without peptide, obtained after COVID-19 vaccination. The receptors shown here come from a human donor who had a prior SARS-CoV-2 infection.

In its sample, this clone was seen once. This chain joins TRBV2 and TRBJ2-3; D is unclear. Germline V gene lookup returns CDR1 SNHLY and CDR2 FYNNEI. V was clipped by 3 bases and J by 2 bases, with 9 bases between them. The CDR3 sequence is 14 residues long. DNA for the CDR3: TGTGCCAGCAGTGATCGACTTTACACAGATACGCAGTATTTT. Its protein is CASSDRLYTDTQYF.

The V gene is TRBV28, the J gene TRBJ2-7, with TRBD2 identical over 8 bases. The V gene's germline CDR1 is MDHEN and CDR2 SYDVKM. The CDR3 extends over 14 amino acids. The ends lost 0 bases at V and 8 bases at J; junction bases unmatched: 6. The CDR3 DNA follows: TGTGCCAGCAGTTTATGGGGGACTAGTTCCCAGCAGTACTTC. Translated: CASSLWGTSSQQYF.

This chain uses TRBV2 with TRBJ2-5, with 7 bases lining up with TRBD1. Germline assignment: CDR1 SNHLY and CDR2 FYNNEI. Trimming removed 4 bases from V and 2 bases from J; junction bases left unmatched: 1. CDR3 size: 13 residues. The CDR3 reads CASSATGQETQYF. The CDR3, as DNA: TGTGCCAGCAGTGCGACAGGGCAAGAGACCCAGTACTTC.

This clone came up a few times. The CDR3 spells CASSIGTGNQPQHF. DNA for the CDR3: TGTGCCAGTAGTATAGGAACAGGGAATCAGCCCCAGCATTTT. V and J are TRBV19 and TRBJ1-5; D possibly corresponds to TRBD1 (6 bases). CDR3 length: 14 amino acids. Germline CDR1 LNHDA, CDR2 SQIVND (reference sequence). The V end lost 1 base, the J end lost 4 bases, and 8 bases lay between the germline ends.

A few counts support this clone. The V call is TRBV5-1, the J call TRBJ1-2; no reliable D call. V lost 0 bases to trimming and J lost 8 bases, with 14 bases between them. This CDR3 contains 14 residues. CDR1 and CDR2 (germline): SGHRS, YFSETQ. CDR3 residues: CASSLAGLTGGYTF. The DNA for the CDR3 is TGCGCCAGCAGCTTGGCAGGCCTCACTGGGGGCTACACCTTC.

This chain connects TRBV2 to TRBJ1-5, with unresolved D. CDR1 and CDR2 (germline): SNHLY, FYNNEI. V lost 2 bases and J 8 bases, leaving 16 bases between the germline ends. This CDR3 has 15 amino acids. CDR3 nucleotide sequence: TGTGCCAGCAGTGAAAGTCCAGGTCCGTATGAGCCCCAGCATTTT. Protein product: CASSESPGPYEPQHF.

This clone was recorded a few times. V gene TRBV7-8 combines with J gene TRBJ2-2; 12 nucleotides line up with TRBD2. Trimming took 1 base from V and 6 from J; bases not matched to a gene: 6. Germline V gene lookup returns CDR1 SGHVS and CDR2 FQNEAQ. CDR3 length: 17 residues. The CDR3 DNA reads TGTGCCAGCAGCTTAGAACTAGCGGGAGGAAAATCCGGGGAGCTGTTTTTT. Residues: CASSLELAGGKSGELFF.

This chain links TRBV7-9 with TRBJ2-5; the D gene could be TRBD1 or TRBD2 (5 bases each). Germline CDR1 and CDR2: SEHNR and FQNEAQ (reference sequence). V was cut by 4 bases and J by 7 bases, with 22 bases left in between. The CDR3 totals 16 residues. The CDR3 here is CASSSVGTRLIPTQYF. The CDR3 DNA sequence: TGTGCCAGCAGCTCTGTCGGGACCCGACTCATCCCGACCCAGTACTTC.

The chain is built from TRBV5-1 and TRBJ1-2; 7 bases fit TRBD1. The trim removed 4 bases at V and 3 bases at J, leaving 3 bases unmatched. Germline assignment: CDR1 SGHRS and CDR2 YFSETQ. The CDR3 spans 13 residues. CDR3 nucleotide sequence: TGCGCCAGCAGCAAAGGACAGGACTATGGCTACACCTTC. Amino acid sequence: CASSKGQDYGYTF.

The rearrangement joins TRBV7-2 to TRBJ1-1; perhaps TRBD1 as D (5 bases). From germline, CDR1 is SGHTA and CDR2 FQGNSA. The CDR3 runs to 14 residues. Trimming cost V 3 bases and J 8 bases, with 16 bases left between them. In nucleotides, the CDR3 is TGTGCCAGCAGCTTCGTCACAGAATGGGGGGAAGCTTTCTTT. The encoded protein is CASSFVTEWGEAFF.

The J gene is TRBJ2-3, the V gene TRBV11-3; 12 nucleotides align to TRBD2. CDR3 length equals 16 residues. From germline, CDR1 is SGHNT and CDR2 YENEEA. The junction had 5 bases not matched to a gene; V was cut back by 5 bases and J by 2 bases. CDR3 in amino acids: CASSPLAGGYTDTQYF. DNA for the CDR3: TGTGCCAGCAGCCCGCTAGCGGGAGGGTACACAGATACGCAGTATTTT.

In this sample, this clone turned up a few times. This chain joins TRBV7-2 and TRBJ2-1, with a possible D match to TRBD2 (6 bases). CDR3 length: 14 residues. CDR1 and CDR2 (germline): SGHTA, FQGNSA. Trimming pared 5 bases from V and 10 bases from J, leaving 18 bases between. CDR3 DNA sequence: TGTGCCAGCAGCGAGAAGCGAAGTGGGGGGGAGCAGTTCTTC. Translating gives CASSEKRSGGEQFF.

The rearrangement links TRBV3-1 (or the pseudogene TRBV3-2) to TRBJ2-5; D gene unclear. V was clipped by 6 bases and J by 4 bases, with 12 bases between them. The CDR3 runs 13 residues. Germline V gene sequence: CDR1 LGHDT, CDR2 YNNKEL (reference sequence). The DNA of the CDR3 is TGTGCCAGCAGTTTCGACTGGGGAGAGACCCAGTACTTC. This codes for CASSFDWGETQYF.

This clone turned up a few times. CDR3 in DNA: TGCGCCAGCAGCCAAGAGATGACAGGAATCGCTTATGGCTACACCTTC. It codes for CASSQEMTGIAYGYTF. The chain uses TRBV4-1 and TRBJ1-2; perhaps TRBD1 as D (6 bases). Germline-derived CDR1 and CDR2 are MGHRA and YSYEKL. The V and J ends lost 0 bases and 5 bases respectively, with 16 bases between them. There are 16 residues in the CDR3.

This clone was recorded a few times. This chain uses TRBV6-5 with TRBJ1-2; tentatively, D is TRBD1 (5 bases). Trimming pared 0 bases from V and 1 base from J, leaving 6 bases between. CDR1 and CDR2 from the germline V gene are MNHEY and SVGAGI. This CDR3 contains 14 residues. In DNA, the CDR3 is TGTGCCAGCAGTTACTCGGGGCGTAACTATGGCTACACCTTC. As protein: CASSYSGRNYGYTF.

The chain joins TRBV2 to TRBJ1-2; D not certain. This CDR3 has 11 residues. Germline V gene lookup returns CDR1 SNHLY and CDR2 FYNNEI. V was shortened by 7 bases and J by 6 bases, with 9 bases between the two germline ends. The CDR3 spells CASIAENGYTF. The CDR3 DNA reads as TGTGCCAGCATAGCCGAAAATGGCTACACCTTC.

V gene TRBV7-6 combines with J gene TRBJ1-1; D is unresolved. CDR1 is SGHVS and CDR2 is FNYEAQ in the germline V gene. V dropped 0 bases and J dropped 3 bases, with 14 bases sitting between them. The CDR3 is 16 amino acids. CDR3 residues: CASSLAGRSEYTEAFF. The CDR3 DNA is TGTGCCAGCAGCTTAGCGGGGAGAAGCGAGTACACTGAAGCTTTCTTT.

This chain joins TRBV5-1 and TRBJ2-2, with a tentative D call TRBD2 (6 bases). This CDR3 is 14 amino acids long. Germline CDR1 and CDR2: SGHRS and YFSETQ. The ends were cut back, 0 bases at V and 4 bases at J, with 7 bases in the middle. DNA for the CDR3: TGCGCCAGCAGCTTGGTCGGGGGCACCGGGGAGCTGTTTTTT. Protein sequence: CASSLVGGTGELFF.

The chain couples TRBV2 to TRBJ2-7, with D uncertain. Looked up from germline, CDR1 is SNHLY and CDR2 is FYNNEI. This CDR3 spans 13 amino acids. Trimming took off 8 bases at V and 5 bases at J, with 16 bases between the two ends. This chain's CDR3 is CASGPQLYDEQYF. CDR3 nucleotide sequence: TGTGCCAGCGGCCCCCAACTATACGACGAGCAGTACTTC.

This chain links TRBV18 with TRBJ2-5, with D possibly TRBD2 on 5 matching bases. The CDR3 totals 15 residues. Trimming removed 3 bases at V and 0 bases at J, with 11 bases between. Germline CDR1 and CDR2: KGHSH and LQKENI. CDR3 bases: TGTGCCAGCTCACCGGAGGTCCGCAACCAAGAGACCCAGTACTTC. It encodes CASSPEVRNQETQYF.

This chain uses TRBV30 with TRBJ2-5; unclear D gene. The V end was cut by 0 bases, the J end by 5 bases, with 10 bases between. This CDR3 has 13 amino acids. CDR1 GTSNPN and CDR2 SVGIG come from the germline V gene (reference sequence). The CDR3 sequence is CAWSVRVRETQYF. DNA of the CDR3: TGTGCCTGGAGTGTCCGGGTCCGGGAGACCCAGTACTTC.

This chain uses TRBV7-2 with TRBJ2-2; TRBD2 is a possible D gene (6 bases). V lost 1 base and J lost 4, with 10 bases in between. This CDR3 has 15 residues. CDR1 is SGHTA, CDR2 FQGNSA, per germline. CDR3 bases: TGTGCCAGCAGCTTAGTGGGAGGTACCACCGGGGAGCTGTTTTTT. It codes for CASSLVGGTTGELFF.

This chain uses TRBV28 with TRBJ1-4; the match to TRBD1 covers 7 bases. The CDR3 is 14 residues long. V trimming: 7 bases; J trimming: 3 bases; junction bases outside the gene matches: 5. The V gene's germline CDR1 is MDHEN and CDR2 SYDVKM. The CDR3 region is CASNRQGSNEKLFF. The CDR3 bases are TGTGCCAGCAACCGACAGGGCTCTAATGAAAAACTGTTTTTT.

V gene TRBV27 combines with J gene TRBJ1-2; 11 bases agree with TRBD1. The V segment lost 6 bases and the J segment 7 bases; nucleotides outside the gene matches: 13. The CDR3 covers 16 residues. Germline CDR1 and CDR2: MNHEY and SMNVEV (reference sequence). CDR3 sequence: CASRRTGQGALSGYTF. For the CDR3, the DNA is TGTGCCAGCAGGCGGACAGGACAGGGGGCCCTCTCTGGCTACACCTTC.

The chain is built from TRBV6-5 and TRBJ2-7; no clear D. The CDR3 runs to 11 residues. Deletions cut 5 bases from V and 2 bases from J, with 4 bases between. Germline lookup yields CDR1 MNHEY and CDR2 SVGAGI. The CDR3 spells CASSNTYEQYF. CDR3 DNA: TGTGCCAGCAGTAACACCTACGAGCAGTACTTC.

The chain carries TRBV3-1 (or the pseudogene TRBV3-2) and TRBJ1-3, with unresolved D. CDR1 and CDR2 from the germline V gene are LGHDT and YNNKEL (reference sequence). The CDR3 spans 12 residues. V lost 4 bases, J lost 4 bases, and 5 bases lay in between. The CDR3 sequence: CASSPEGNTIYF. The CDR3 nucleotides read TGTGCCAGCAGCCCGGAGGGAAACACCATATATTTT.

The chain combines TRBV4-1 with TRBJ2-5, with D perhaps TRBD1 or TRBD2 (7 bases each). The CDR3 runs 13 residues. Looked up from germline, CDR1 is MGHRA and CDR2 is YSYEKL. V lost 2 bases to trimming and J lost 7 bases, with 11 bases between them. CDR3 loop: CASSQPGGGTQYF. The CDR3 DNA sequence: TGCGCCAGCAGCCAACCAGGGGGGGGGACCCAGTACTTC.

This rearrangement joins TRBV2 to TRBJ1-1, with D possibly TRBD1 on 5 matching bases. There are 14 residues in the CDR3. V was shortened by 7 bases and J by 8 bases, with 20 bases between the two germline ends. Germline V gene data show CDR1 as SNHLY and CDR2 as FYNNEI. The CDR3 region has the DNA TGTGCCAGCAACCACAGGTTCTCGGGGATGGAAGCTTTCTTT. This gives the protein CASNHRFSGMEAFF.